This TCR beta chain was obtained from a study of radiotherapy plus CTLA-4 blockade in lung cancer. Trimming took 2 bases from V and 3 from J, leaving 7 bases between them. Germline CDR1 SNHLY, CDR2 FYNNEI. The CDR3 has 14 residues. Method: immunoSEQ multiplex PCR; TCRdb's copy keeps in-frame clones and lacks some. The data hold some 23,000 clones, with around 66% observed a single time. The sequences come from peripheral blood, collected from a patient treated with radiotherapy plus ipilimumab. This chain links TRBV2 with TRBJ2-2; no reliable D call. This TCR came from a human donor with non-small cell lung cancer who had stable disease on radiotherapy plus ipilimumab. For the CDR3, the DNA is TGTGCCAGCAGTGAACGGCAATACACCGGGGAGCTGTTTTTT. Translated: CASSERQYTGELFF.